A single T cell receptor (beta chain) is shown here with its context. Its target is unknown. The data derive from a study of T cell responses to AZD1222 COVID-19 vaccine. The CDR3 has 12 residues. Trimming removed 2 bases from V and 4 bases from J, with 5 bases in between. TCRdb keeps only in-frame clones here, not all; method: immunoSEQ multiplex PCR. The data contain roughly 89,000 clones, around 89% of them singletons. The study's findings and limits: There were repertoire samples only from the period after the peak T cell response.

The TCR originated in an adult in good health. The chain is built from TRBV12-3 or TRBV12-4 and TRBJ1-1; unclear D gene. Source: peripheral blood, taken on day 0 of MenACWY control vaccination. For the CDR3, the DNA is TGTGCCAGCAGTTTAAGACCCACTGAAGCTTTCTTT. Protein: CASSLRPTEAFF.